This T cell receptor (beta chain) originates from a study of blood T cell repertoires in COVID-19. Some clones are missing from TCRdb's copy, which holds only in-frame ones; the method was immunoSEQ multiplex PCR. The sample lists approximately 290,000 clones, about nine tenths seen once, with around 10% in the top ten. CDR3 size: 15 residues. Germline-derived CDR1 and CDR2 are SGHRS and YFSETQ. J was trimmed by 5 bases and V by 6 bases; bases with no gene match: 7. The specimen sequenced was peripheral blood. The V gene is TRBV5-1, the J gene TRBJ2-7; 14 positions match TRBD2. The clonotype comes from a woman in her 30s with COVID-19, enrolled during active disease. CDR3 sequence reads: CASKTSGGAADEQYF. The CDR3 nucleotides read TGCGCCAGCAAGACTAGCGGGGGGGCCGCTGACGAGCAGTACTTC.